Following are 8 T cell receptor beta chains from one sample sequenced in a study of OX40 agonist ivuxolimab in advanced cancers. The data were produced by immunoSEQ multiplex PCR, yet TCRdb's version contains in-frame clones alone and is incomplete. The data contain 130,000 or so clones, more than 85% of them singletons. The sequencing used CD4+ or CD8+ T cells sorted from blood, collected in a trial of the OX40 agonist ivuxolimab. These receptors all stem from an adult with an advanced solid tumor such as melanoma, head and neck, liver or kidney cancer.

In its sample, this clone was seen a few times. The chain recombines TRBV6-5 with TRBJ1-6; 11 bases align to TRBD1. The CDR3 loop spans 15 amino acids. V lost 2 bases, J lost 8 bases, and 2 bases stayed unmatched. CDR1 and CDR2 (germline): MNHEY, SVGAGI. CDR3 residues: CASSYGTGGDSPLHF. The CDR3 DNA follows: TGTGCCAGCAGTTACGGGACAGGGGGGGATTCACCCCTCCACTTT.

The chain joins TRBV5-1 to TRBJ2-2; D could derive from TRBD1 or TRBD2 (5 bases each). V gave up 6 bases and J gave up 0 bases, with 9 bases separating them. Germline CDR1 is SGHRS and CDR2 is YFSETQ. The CDR3 extends over 14 amino acids. The CDR3 is CASKGTSNTGELFF. The CDR3 coding sequence is TGCGCCAGCAAGGGGACCTCGAACACCGGGGAGCTGTTTTTT. The variable domain in full, completed from reference TRBV5-1 and TRBJ2-2, reads KAGVTQTPRYLIKTRGQQVTLSCSPISGHRSVSWYQQTPGQGLQFLFEYFSETQRNKGNFPGRFSGRQFSNSRSEMNVSTLELGDSALYLCASKGTSNTGELFFGEGSRLTVL.

The chain combines TRBV6-5 with TRBJ2-1; 11 nucleotides agree with TRBD2. From germline, CDR1 is MNHEY and CDR2 SVGAGI. The CDR3 runs 14 residues. Trimming at V came to 1 base and at J to 8 bases, leaving 1 base not matched to a gene. The CDR3 nucleotides read TGTGCCAGCAGTTACTTGGGACTAGCGGATGAGCAGTTCTTC. Amino acids: CASSYLGLADEQFF.

The CDR3 protein is CASSPGSSYEQYF. The CDR3 nucleotides read TGTGCCAGCAGCCCGGGGAGCTCCTACGAGCAGTACTTC. The chain uses TRBV5-6 and TRBJ2-7; TRBD2 might be the D (5 bases). The CDR3 totals 13 residues. Trimming left V 4 bases short and J 0 bases short, with 8 bases between. Per germline, CDR1 SGHDT and CDR2 YYEEEE.

The gene calls are TRBV19 and TRBJ1-1, with D possibly being TRBD1 (5 bases). Per the germline V gene, CDR1 is LNHDA and CDR2 is SQIVND (reference sequence). The CDR3 is made up of 15 amino acids. Trimming pared 4 bases from V and 4 bases from J, leaving 16 bases between. In nucleotides, the CDR3 is TGTGCCAGTAGTAGGGTGGACACCCTGACCACTGAAGCTTTCTTT. Translating gives CASSRVDTLTTEAFF. Combining the CDR3 with reference TRBV19 and TRBJ1-1 gives the whole variable domain DGGITQSPKYLFRKEGQNVTLSCEQNLNHDAMYWYRQDPGQGLRLIYYSQIVNDFQKGDIAEGYSVSREKKESFPLTVTSAQKNPTAFYLCASSRVDTLTTEAFFGQGTRLTVV.

The table lists this clone with a count of one. J is TRBJ2-7 and V is TRBV7-3; no firm D call. Germline V lookup: CDR1 SGHTA, CDR2 FQGTGA. This CDR3 comprises 11 residues. Trimming took off 4 bases at V and 4 bases at J, with 5 bases between the two ends. In DNA, the CDR3 is TGTGCCAGCAGCTCGGAGTACGAGCAGTACTTC. Protein sequence: CASSSEYEQYF.

This chain uses TRBV5-8 with TRBJ2-3, with TRBD2 matching over 12 bases. CDR1 and CDR2 (germline): SGHTS, YDEGEE. V gave up 3 bases and J gave up 3 bases; unmatched junction bases: 8. The CDR3 totals 17 residues. The CDR3 region has the DNA TGTGCCAGCAGCTCCCCCCTAGCGGGAGGGTGGACAGATACGCAGTATTTT. This encodes CASSSPLAGGWTDTQYF.

The chain employs TRBV7-2 and TRBJ2-7, with 11 nucleotides matching TRBD2. V lost 8 bases, J lost 4 bases, and 7 bases stayed unmatched. Germline CDR1 is SGHTA and CDR2 is FQGNSA. CDR3 length: 14 amino acids. In DNA, the CDR3 is TGTGCCAGCGGCAAAGGGACTAGCGGATACGAGCAGTACTTC. Translating gives CASGKGTSGYEQYF.